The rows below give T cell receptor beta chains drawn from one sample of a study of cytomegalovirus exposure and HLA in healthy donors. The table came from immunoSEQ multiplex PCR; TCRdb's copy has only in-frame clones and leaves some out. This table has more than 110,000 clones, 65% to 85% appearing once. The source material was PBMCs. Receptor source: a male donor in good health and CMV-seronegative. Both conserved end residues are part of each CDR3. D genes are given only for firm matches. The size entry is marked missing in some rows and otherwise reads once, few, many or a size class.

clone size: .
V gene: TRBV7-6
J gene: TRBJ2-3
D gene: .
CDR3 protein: CASSSTPFARDGSTDTQYF
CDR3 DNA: TGTGCCAGCAGTTCAACCCCCTTTGCGCGGGATGGAAGCACAGATACGCAGTATTTT

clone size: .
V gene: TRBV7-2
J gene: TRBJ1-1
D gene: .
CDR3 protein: CASSTGLKAFF
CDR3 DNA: TGTGCCAGCAGCACCGGACTGAAAGCTTTCTTT

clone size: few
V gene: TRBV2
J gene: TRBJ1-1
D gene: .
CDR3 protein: CASSLSRSVNTEAFF
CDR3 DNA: TGTGCCAGCAGTCTAAGTCGCTCGGTGAACACTGAAGCTTTCTTT

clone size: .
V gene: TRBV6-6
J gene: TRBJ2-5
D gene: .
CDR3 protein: CASSTGQSLQETQYF
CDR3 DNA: TGTGCCAGCAGTACGGGACAAAGCCTCCAAGAGACCCAGTACTTC

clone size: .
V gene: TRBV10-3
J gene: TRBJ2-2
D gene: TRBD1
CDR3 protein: CASDQGQGATGELFF
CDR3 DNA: TGTGCCAGCGACCAGGGACAGGGGGCCACCGGGGAGCTGTTTTTT

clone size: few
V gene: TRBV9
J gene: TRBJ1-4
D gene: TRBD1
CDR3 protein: CASSGTSGGEKLFF
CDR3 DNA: TGTGCCAGCAGCGGGACTTCAGGGGGAGAAAAACTGTTTTTT

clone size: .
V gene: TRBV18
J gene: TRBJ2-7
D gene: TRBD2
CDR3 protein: CASSPGLAGEQYF
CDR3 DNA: TGTGCCAGCTCACCGGGACTAGCGGGCGAGCAGTACTTC

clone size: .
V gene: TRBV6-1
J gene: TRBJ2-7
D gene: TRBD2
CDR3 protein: CASVERLAGSHEQYF
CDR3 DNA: TGTGCCAGCGTAGAACGGTTAGCGGGATCACACGAGCAGTACTTC

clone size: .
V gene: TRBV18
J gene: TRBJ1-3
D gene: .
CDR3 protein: CASSPTSEATGNTIYF
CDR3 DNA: TGTGCCAGCTCACCAACTTCGGAGGCGACTGGAAACACCATATATTTT

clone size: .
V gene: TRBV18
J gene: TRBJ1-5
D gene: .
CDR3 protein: CASSPPGVEPQHF
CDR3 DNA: TGTGCCAGCTCACCACCGGGCGTGGAGCCCCAGCATTTT

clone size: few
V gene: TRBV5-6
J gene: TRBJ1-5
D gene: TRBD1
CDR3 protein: CASSRRDRGLIQPQHF
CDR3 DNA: TGTGCCAGCAGCCGCCGCGACAGGGGCCTGATACAGCCCCAGCATTTT

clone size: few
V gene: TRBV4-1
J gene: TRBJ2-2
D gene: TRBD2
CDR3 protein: CASSFKPLAVNTGELFF
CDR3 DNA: TGCGCCAGCAGCTTCAAACCCCTAGCGGTAAACACCGGGGAGCTGTTTTTT

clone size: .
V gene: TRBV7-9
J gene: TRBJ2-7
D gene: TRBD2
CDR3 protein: CASSWTSGEREQYF
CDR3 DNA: TGTGCCAGCAGCTGGACTAGCGGGGAACGCGAGCAGTACTTC